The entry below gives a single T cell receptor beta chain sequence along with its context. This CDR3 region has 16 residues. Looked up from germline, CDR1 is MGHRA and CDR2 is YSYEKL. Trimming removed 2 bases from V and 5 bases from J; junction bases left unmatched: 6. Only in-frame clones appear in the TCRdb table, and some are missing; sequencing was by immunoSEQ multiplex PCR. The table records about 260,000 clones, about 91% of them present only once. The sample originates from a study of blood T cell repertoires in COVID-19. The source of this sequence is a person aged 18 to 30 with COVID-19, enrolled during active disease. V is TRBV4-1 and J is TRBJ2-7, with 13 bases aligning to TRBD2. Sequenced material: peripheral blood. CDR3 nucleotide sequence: TGCGCCAGCAGCCAACCCGGGACTAGCGGGATCCACGAGCAGTACTTC. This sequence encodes CASSQPGTSGIHEQYF.